This passage covers 26 T cell receptor beta chains from one sample sequenced in a study of cytomegalovirus exposure and HLA in healthy donors. 60 Vbeta and 13 Jbeta primers were used in PCR. This table comes from immunoSEQ multiplex PCR, and its TCRdb copy is limited to in-frame clones, with some not included. The sample yields 130,000 or so clones, roughly four fifths seen once. What was sequenced was PBMCs. The receptor source for this set is a woman between 40 and 55 years old in good health and CMV-seropositive.

The chain couples TRBV19 to TRBJ1-1; 8 bases map to TRBD1. After removal of 6 bases from V and 4 bases from J, the junction contained 7 bases not matched to a gene. Germline CDR1 LNHDA, CDR2 SQIVND (reference sequence). CDR3 size: 14 residues. The CDR3 sequence: CASSPTGVVTEAFF. Written as DNA, the CDR3 is TGTGCCAGTAGCCCGACAGGGGTCGTCACTGAAGCTTTCTTT.

V is TRBV4-1 and J is TRBJ2-7; 8 bases line up with TRBD1. CDR1 MGHRA and CDR2 YSYEKL come from the germline V gene. The V and J ends lost 5 bases and 4 bases, in that order; junction bases with no gene match: 7. The CDR3 covers 14 residues. The CDR3: CASSRGQGAYEQYF. CDR3 coding DNA: TGCGCCAGCAGCAGGGGCCAGGGGGCTTACGAGCAGTACTTC.

Details on this clone: The CDR3 does not end in the conserved phenylalanine or tryptophan, so this is likely a read error. The chain recombines TRBV6-5 with TRBJ2-3; D perhaps matches TRBD1 (6 bases). This CDR3 contains 14 residues. Per germline, CDR1 MNHEY and CDR2 SVGAGI. Deletions cut 2 bases from V and 4 bases from J, with 10 bases between. CDR3 loop: CASSYTPGADTQYL. The CDR3 DNA is TGTGCCAGCAGTTACACCCCAGGGGCAGATACGCAGTATTTG.

The gene calls are TRBV6-1 and TRBJ2-1; the match to TRBD2 covers 8 bases. V shed 7 bases and J 2 bases; nucleotides not matched to a gene: 7. This CDR3 spans 15 amino acids. CDR1 and CDR2 from the germline V gene are MNHNS and SASEGT. CDR3 loop: CASKGSGSPYNEQFF. For the CDR3, the DNA is TGTGCCAGCAAGGGCAGCGGGAGTCCCTACAATGAGCAGTTCTTC.

The chain combines TRBV2 with TRBJ1-1; D uncertain. Germline CDR1 reads SNHLY; CDR2 reads FYNNEI. V was trimmed by 6 bases and J by 3 bases, leaving 5 bases between them. The CDR3 runs to 11 residues. The CDR3: CASSLDTEAFF. CDR3 nucleotide sequence: TGTGCCAGCAGCCTTGACACTGAAGCTTTCTTT.

The gene calls are TRBV19 and TRBJ1-1; D remains unclear. The CDR3 has 15 amino acids. Germline CDR1 LNHDA, CDR2 SQIVND (reference sequence). Between the trimmed V and J ends, which lost 1 base and 5 bases, there was a span of 14 bases. The CDR3 spells CASSIGPGFRTEAFF. CDR3 nucleotides: TGTGCCAGTAGTATAGGCCCGGGTTTTAGGACTGAAGCTTTCTTT. Variable domain in full (rest from reference TRBV19 and TRBJ1-1): DGGITQSPKYLFRKEGQNVTLSCEQNLNHDAMYWYRQDPGQGLRLIYYSQIVNDFQKGDIAEGYSVSREKKESFPLTVTSAQKNPTAFYLCASSIGPGFRTEAFFGQGTRLTVV.

V gene TRBV29-1 combines with J gene TRBJ2-7; the D gene is possibly TRBD1 (6 bases). The V gene's germline CDR1 is SQVTM and CDR2 ANQGSEA. The CDR3 is 14 amino acids. V lost 4 bases, J lost 2 bases, and 15 bases lay in between. CDR3 DNA sequence: TGCAGCGTTGGGGACCGGACAGTGACCTACGAGCAGTACTTC. Translating gives CSVGDRTVTYEQYF.

The chain employs TRBV6-1 and TRBJ1-2; a weak D match, TRBD1 (6 bases). The CDR3 loop spans 12 amino acids. From germline, CDR1 is MNHNS and CDR2 SASEGT. V lost 7 bases and J lost 7, with 13 bases in between. The CDR3 DNA sequence: TGTGCCAGCAACTCAGGGGCAGGTGGCTACACCTTC. The encoded protein is CASNSGAGGYTF.

The rearrangement joins TRBV7-3 to TRBJ2-2; TRBD2 aligns across 13 bases. V was pared by 5 bases and J by 5 bases, with 8 bases of the junction left unmatched. The CDR3 covers 17 residues. Germline V CDR1 and CDR2: SGHTA, FQGTGA. CDR3 loop: CASSPKGTSGDTGELFF. The DNA for the CDR3 is TGTGCCAGCAGCCCAAAAGGGACTAGCGGGGATACCGGGGAGCTGTTTTTT.

The gene calls are TRBV2 and TRBJ2-1, with D tentatively TRBD2 (6 bases). Between the trimmed V and J ends, which lost 5 bases and 7 bases, there was a span of 15 bases. The CDR3 spans 14 residues. Germline V gene lookup returns CDR1 SNHLY and CDR2 FYNNEI. The CDR3 bases are TGTGCCAGCAGTCCCACGGGAGCCGGGAATGAGCAGTTCTTC. Its translation is CASSPTGAGNEQFF.

This clone has at least ten counts. V gene TRBV6-1 combines with J gene TRBJ2-6, with a tentative D call TRBD1 (6 bases). The V end lost 4 bases, the J end lost 3 bases, and 10 bases lay between the germline ends. Germline loops: CDR1 MNHNS, CDR2 SASEGT. This CDR3 is built from 15 residues. The CDR3: CASSGEGGGANVLTF. CDR3 DNA: TGTGCCAGCAGTGGTGAAGGGGGTGGGGCCAACGTCCTGACTTTC.

CDR3 in DNA: TGTGCCAGCAGCCCAGGACTAGCGGGAATTAAGGATACGCAGTATTTT. Translation: CASSPGLAGIKDTQYF. This chain links TRBV11-3 with TRBJ2-3, with 12 bases fitting TRBD2. V trimming: 5 bases; J trimming: 6 bases; junction bases outside the gene matches: 9. The CDR3 extends over 16 amino acids. CDR1 is SGHNT and CDR2 is YENEEA in the germline V gene. The full variable domain, completed using reference TRBV11-3 and TRBJ2-3, is EAGVVQSPRYKIIEKKQPVAFWCNPISGHNTLYWYLQNLGQGPELLIRYENEEAVDDSQLPKDRFSAERLKGVDSTLKIQPAELGDSAVYLCASSPGLAGIKDTQYFGPGTRLTVL.

V usage is TRBV19 and J usage is TRBJ1-1, with D possibly being TRBD1 (6 bases). The CDR3 is 19 residues long. The germline V gene encodes CDR1 LNHDA and CDR2 SQIVND (reference sequence). The V end lost 7 bases, the J end lost 6 bases, and 33 bases lay between the germline ends. CDR3 region: CASMPRGARSGGRRPEAFF. The CDR3 DNA sequence: TGTGCCAGTATGCCGCGGGGGGCGCGATCCGGAGGTCGGAGGCCTGAAGCTTTCTTT.

This chain connects TRBV5-5 to TRBJ2-7; 7 bases are shared with TRBD1. The germline gives CDR1 SGHKS, CDR2 YYEKEE (reference sequence). The CDR3 is 15 residues long. The trim removed 3 bases at V and 1 base at J, leaving 7 bases unmatched. CDR3 coding DNA: TGTGCCAGCAGCTACCCGGGACAGCCTTCCTACGAGCAGTACTTC. It specifies CASSYPGQPSYEQYF.

The chain uses TRBV4-1 and TRBJ1-5; D remains ambiguous. The CDR3 has 14 amino acids. Germline CDR1 is MGHRA and CDR2 is YSYEKL. V was cut by 0 bases and J by 1 base, with 4 bases left in between. CDR3 nucleotide sequence: TGCGCCAGCAGCCAAGATCGGAGCAATCAGCCCCAGCATTTT. Protein: CASSQDRSNQPQHF.

The chain couples TRBV6-1 to TRBJ2-2, with D tentatively TRBD1 (6 bases). The germline V gene encodes CDR1 MNHNS and CDR2 SASEGT. The V end was cut by 1 base, the J end by 0 bases, with 12 bases between. The CDR3 spans 17 residues. The CDR3 is CASSEGGYRANTGELFF. CDR3 DNA: TGTGCCAGCAGTGAAGGCGGGTACAGGGCGAACACCGGGGAGCTGTTTTTT.

This chain connects TRBV14 to TRBJ1-1; D is ambiguous. V was trimmed by 0 bases and J by 0 bases, leaving 8 bases between them. The CDR3 sequence is 15 residues long. Germline V gene lookup returns CDR1 SGHDN and CDR2 FVKESK. The CDR3 reads CASSQEWQMNTEAFF. The CDR3 DNA reads TGTGCCAGCAGCCAAGAATGGCAGATGAACACTGAAGCTTTCTTT.

The chain recombines TRBV10-3 with TRBJ1-4; the D gene is possibly TRBD1 (5 bases). Germline V gene data show CDR1 as ENHRY and CDR2 as SYGVKD. Trimming removed 5 bases from V and 4 bases from J, with 11 bases in between. The CDR3 covers 14 residues. The CDR3 DNA sequence: TGTGCCATCAGTCCGGGACTCAATAATGAAAAACTGTTTTTT. Residues: CAISPGLNNEKLFF.

V is TRBV7-3 and J is TRBJ1-1, with D hard to call. The CDR3 has 13 amino acids. V lost 5 bases and J 0 bases, leaving 7 bases between the germline ends. CDR1 SGHTA and CDR2 FQGTGA come from the germline V gene. In DNA form, the CDR3 reads TGTGCCAGCAGCCCCATTGTGAACACTGAAGCTTTCTTT. Translated: CASSPIVNTEAFF. The full variable domain, completed using reference TRBV7-3 and TRBJ1-1, is GAGVSQTPSNKVTEKGKYVELRCDPISGHTALYWYRQSLGQGPEFLIYFQGTGAADDSGLPNDRFFAVRPEGSVSTLKIQRTERGDSAVYLCASSPIVNTEAFFGQGTRLTVV.

The J gene is TRBJ1-6, the V gene TRBV6-1, with TRBD1 as a possible D gene (6 bases). Germline CDR1 and CDR2: MNHNS and SASEGT. CDR3 length: 14 residues. The V and J ends lost 6 bases and 7 bases respectively, with 13 bases between them. The CDR3 protein is CASSKDRSNSPLHF. In nucleotides, the CDR3 is TGTGCCAGCAGCAAAGACAGGAGCAATTCACCCCTCCACTTT.

CDR3 nucleotide sequence: TGTGCCTGGGTGGGCAGGGGGCTCTCTGAAGCTTTCTTT. Translation: CAWVGRGLSEAFF. The V gene is TRBV30, the J gene TRBJ1-1; 8 bases match TRBD1. Trimming at V came to 5 bases and at J to 6 bases, leaving 8 bases not matched to a gene. In germline, CDR1 is GTSNPN, CDR2 SVGIG (reference sequence). CDR3 length: 13 residues.

V usage is TRBV2 and J usage is TRBJ2-3; TRBD2 matches at 9 bases. In germline, CDR1 is SNHLY, CDR2 FYNNEI. The CDR3 runs 15 residues. With V trimmed by 5 bases and J by 4 bases, 7 bases remained unmatched. The CDR3: CASSRRRGGADTQYF. Here the CDR3 DNA reads TGTGCCAGCAGTCGCCGCCGCGGGGGGGCAGATACGCAGTATTTT.

This rearrangement joins TRBV6-5 to TRBJ2-5; a possible D gene is TRBD1 (6 bases). V was clipped by 8 bases and J by 5 bases, with 18 bases between them. There are 14 residues in the CDR3. CDR1 is MNHEY and CDR2 is SVGAGI in the germline V gene. The CDR3 nucleotides read TGTGCCAGCTCACCAAGTTGGACAGCGGAGACCCAGTACTTC. This sequence encodes CASSPSWTAETQYF.

The table lists this clone with a few counts. The gene calls are TRBV14 and TRBJ1-1; unclear D gene. The CDR3 has 13 residues. CDR1 and CDR2 from the germline V gene are SGHDN and FVKESK. V lost 1 base to trimming and J lost 8 bases, with 11 bases between them. CDR3 sequence (DNA): TGTGCCAGCAGCCAAGTCAATTGGAGGGAAGCTTTCTTT. The encoded protein is CASSQVNWREAFF.

This sequence joins TRBV15 and TRBJ1-3; 7 bases are shared with TRBD1. This CDR3 contains 15 residues. Germline V CDR1 and CDR2: LNHNV, YYDKDF (reference sequence). The trim removed 1 base at V and 7 bases at J, leaving 7 bases unmatched. CDR3 sequence: CATSRGQGRTNTIYF. CDR3 DNA sequence: TGTGCCACCAGCAGAGGACAGGGACGGACGAACACCATATATTTT.

The chain combines TRBV5-6 with TRBJ2-4; a weak D match, TRBD2 (6 bases). Per germline, CDR1 SGHDT and CDR2 YYEEEE. The CDR3 sequence is 13 residues long. V dropped 2 bases and J dropped 6 bases, with 9 bases sitting between them. CDR3 loop: CASSFVGGNIQYF. In nucleotides, the CDR3 is TGTGCCAGCAGCTTTGTCGGGGGAAACATTCAGTACTTC.